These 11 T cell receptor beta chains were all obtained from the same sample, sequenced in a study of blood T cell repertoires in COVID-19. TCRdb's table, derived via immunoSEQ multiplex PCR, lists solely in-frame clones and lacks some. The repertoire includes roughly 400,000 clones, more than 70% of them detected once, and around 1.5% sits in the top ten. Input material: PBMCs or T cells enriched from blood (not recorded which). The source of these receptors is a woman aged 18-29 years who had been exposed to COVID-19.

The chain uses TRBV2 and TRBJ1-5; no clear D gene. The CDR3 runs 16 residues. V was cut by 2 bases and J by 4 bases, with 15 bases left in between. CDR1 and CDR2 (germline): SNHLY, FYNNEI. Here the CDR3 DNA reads TGTGCCAGCAGTGAAAGGGCCCGGGGATGGAATCAGCCCCAGCATTTT. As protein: CASSERARGWNQPQHF.

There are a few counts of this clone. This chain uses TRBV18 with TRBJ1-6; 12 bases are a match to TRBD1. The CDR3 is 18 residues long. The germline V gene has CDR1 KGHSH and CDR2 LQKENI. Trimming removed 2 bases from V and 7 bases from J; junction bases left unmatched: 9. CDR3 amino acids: CASSPVGTGGSGNSPLHF. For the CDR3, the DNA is TGTGCCAGCTCACCAGTGGGGACAGGGGGCTCGGGAAATTCACCCCTCCACTTT. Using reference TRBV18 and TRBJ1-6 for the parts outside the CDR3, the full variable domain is NAGVMQNPRHLVRRRGQEARLRCSPMKGHSHVYWYRQLPEEGLKFMVYLQKENIIDESGMPKERFSAEFPKEGPSILRIQQVVRGDSAAYFCASSPVGTGGSGNSPLHFGNGTRLTVT.

As DNA, the CDR3 is TGTGCCAGCAGTCGGGACAGCAACTACAATGAGCAGTTCTTC. Protein sequence: CASSRDSNYNEQFF. The chain joins TRBV2 to TRBJ2-1, with 7 bases that match TRBD1. CDR1 SNHLY and CDR2 FYNNEI come from the germline V gene. CDR3 length: 14 residues. J was trimmed by 3 bases and V by 5 bases; bases with no gene match: 4.

The CDR3 reads CASSIGDSPLHF. The CDR3 DNA reads TGTGCCAGCAGTATAGGGGATTCACCCCTCCACTTT. The chain recombines TRBV27 with TRBJ1-6; D may be TRBD1 (5 bases). V lost 5 bases to trimming and J lost 8 bases, with 7 bases between them. From germline, CDR1 is MNHEY and CDR2 SMNVEV (reference sequence). CDR3 length equals 12 residues.

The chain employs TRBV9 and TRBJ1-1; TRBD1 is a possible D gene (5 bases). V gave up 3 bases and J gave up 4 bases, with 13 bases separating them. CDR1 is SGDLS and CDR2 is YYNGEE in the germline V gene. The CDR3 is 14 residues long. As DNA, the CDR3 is TGTGCCAGCAGCGGAGGCTGGGGGGGCACTGAAGCTTTCTTT. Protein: CASSGGWGGTEAFF.

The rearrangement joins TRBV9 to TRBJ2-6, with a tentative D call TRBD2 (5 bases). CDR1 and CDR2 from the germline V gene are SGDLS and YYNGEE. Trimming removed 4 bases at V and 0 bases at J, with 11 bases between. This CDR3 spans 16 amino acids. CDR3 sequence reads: CASSMDWNSGANVLTF. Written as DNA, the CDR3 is TGTGCCAGCAGCATGGACTGGAACTCTGGGGCCAACGTCCTGACTTTC. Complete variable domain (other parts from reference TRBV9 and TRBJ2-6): DSGVTQTPKHLITATGQRVTLRCSPRSGDLSVYWYQQSLDQGLQFLIQYYNGEERAKGNILERFSAQQFPDLHSELNLSSLELGDSALYFCASSMDWNSGANVLTFGAGSRLTVL.

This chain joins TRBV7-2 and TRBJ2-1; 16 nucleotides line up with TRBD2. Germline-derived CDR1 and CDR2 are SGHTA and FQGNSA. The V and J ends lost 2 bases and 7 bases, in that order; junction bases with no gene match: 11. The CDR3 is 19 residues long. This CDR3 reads CASSLTGLAGGPLGNEQFF. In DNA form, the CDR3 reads TGTGCCAGCAGCTTAACGGGACTAGCGGGAGGGCCGCTGGGAAATGAGCAGTTCTTC.

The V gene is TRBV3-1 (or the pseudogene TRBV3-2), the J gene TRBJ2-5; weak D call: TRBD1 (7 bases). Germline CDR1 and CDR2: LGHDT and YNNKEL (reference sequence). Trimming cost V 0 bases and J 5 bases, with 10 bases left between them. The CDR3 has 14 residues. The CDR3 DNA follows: TGTGCCAGCAGCCAAGACGGGGGACAGGAGACCCAGTACTTC. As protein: CASSQDGGQETQYF.

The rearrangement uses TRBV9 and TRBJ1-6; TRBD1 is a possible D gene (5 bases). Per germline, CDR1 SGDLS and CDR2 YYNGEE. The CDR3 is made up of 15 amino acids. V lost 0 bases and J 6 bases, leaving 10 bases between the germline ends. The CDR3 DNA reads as TGTGCCAGCAGCGTAGGGGGGGAGGGTAATTCACCCCTCCACTTT. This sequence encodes CASSVGGEGNSPLHF. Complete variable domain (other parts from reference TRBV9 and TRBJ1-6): DSGVTQTPKHLITATGQRVTLRCSPRSGDLSVYWYQQSLDQGLQFLIQYYNGEERAKGNILERFSAQQFPDLHSELNLSSLELGDSALYFCASSVGGEGNSPLHFGNGTRLTVT.

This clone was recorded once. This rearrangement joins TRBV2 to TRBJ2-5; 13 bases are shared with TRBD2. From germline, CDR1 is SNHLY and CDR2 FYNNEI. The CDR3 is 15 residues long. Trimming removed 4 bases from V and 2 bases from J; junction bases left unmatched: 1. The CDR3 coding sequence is TGTGCCAGCAGTGGGACTAGCGGGGGACAAGAGACCCAGTACTTC. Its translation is CASSGTSGGQETQYF.

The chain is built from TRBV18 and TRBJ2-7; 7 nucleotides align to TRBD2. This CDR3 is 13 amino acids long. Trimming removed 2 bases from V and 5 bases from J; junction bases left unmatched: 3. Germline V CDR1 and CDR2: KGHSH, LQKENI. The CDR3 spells CASSPFAGDEQYF. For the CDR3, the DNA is TGTGCCAGCTCACCATTTGCGGGGGACGAGCAGTACTTC.